This is a list of T cell receptor beta chains from one sample in a study of shared clonotypes between healthy human individuals. The table came from immunoSEQ multiplex PCR; TCRdb's copy has only in-frame clones and leaves some out. Of about 520,000 clones listed, around 95% are singletons. Input material: naive CD4+ T cells sorted from blood. These receptor sequences come from a woman aged 25 to 45 in good health. Both conserved end residues are part of each CDR3. The D gene is left open where the match is weak. Clone size is shown for a subset of rows, as once, few, many or a class of expanded clone.

TRBD2,TRBJ2-7,-,TRBV5-1,CAILSGRSLGYEQYF,TGCGCCATCCTTAGCGGGAGAAGCCTGGGATACGAGCAGTACTTC
TRBD2,TRBJ2-3,-,TRBV27,CASSHGLAGGATDTQYF,TGTGCCAGCAGTCACGGACTAGCGGGTGGCGCCACAGATACGCAGTATTTT
-,TRBJ1-3,-,TRBV7-9,CASSLEGQGNTIYF,TGTGCCAGCAGCTTAGAAGGTCAAGGAAACACCATATATTTT
-,TRBJ2-4,-,TRBV11-3,CASSRDSNIQYF,TGTGCCAGCAGCCGAGATAGTAACATTCAGTACTTC
-,TRBJ1-5,-,TRBV2,CASSEGLHNQPQHF,TGTGCCAGCAGTGAGGGTCTCCACAATCAGCCCCAGCATTTT
-,TRBJ2-5,-,TRBV5-4,CASSLWNGKKETQYF,TGTGCCAGCAGCTTGTGGAACGGGAAAAAAGAGACCCAGTACTTC
-,TRBJ1-1,-,TRBV27,CASRNQRTKTEAFF,TGTGCCAGCCGTAATCAGCGGACTAAGACTGAAGCTTTCTTT
-,TRBJ1-1,-,TRBV19,CASSKSTGALANTEAFF,TGTGCCAGTAGTAAGTCTACGGGGGCTCTCGCGAACACTGAAGCTTTCTTT
-,TRBJ2-7,-,TRBV28,CASSSGTDDYEQYF,TGTGCCAGCAGCTCCGGGACGGACGACTACGAGCAGTACTTC
TRBD2,TRBJ2-1,-,TRBV27,CASSPRGGESSYNEQFF,TGTGCCAGCAGTCCTCGCGGGGGTGAGAGCTCCTACAATGAGCAGTTCTTC
TRBD2,TRBJ2-7,-,TRBV10-3,CAISDSGGSSYEQYF,TGTGCCATCAGTGATAGCGGGGGGAGCTCCTACGAGCAGTACTTC
-,TRBJ1-5,-,TRBV28,CASSLDAPGPNQPQHF,TGTGCCAGCAGTTTAGACGCCCCGGGGCCCAATCAGCCCCAGCATTTT
TRBD1,TRBJ2-7,-,TRBV28,CASSHGTGAYEQYF,TGTGCCAGCAGTCACGGGACAGGGGCCTACGAGCAGTACTTC
-,TRBJ1-1,-,TRBV19,CASSIGQINTEAFF,TGTGCCAGTAGTATTGGTCAGATTAACACTGAAGCTTTCTTT
-,TRBJ1-2,-,TRBV11-2,CASSLVPGVGGYTF,TGTGCCAGCAGCTTAGTCCCGGGAGTTGGTGGCTACACCTTC
-,TRBJ1-2,once,TRBV7-9,CASSLTTLGYTF,TGTGCCAGCAGCCTTACTACCCTCGGCTACACCTTC
-,TRBJ2-3,-,TRBV5-1,CASSFERAGDTQYF,TGCGCCAGCAGCTTCGAGCGGGCGGGAGATACGCAGTATTTT
-,TRBJ1-1,once,TRBV15,CATSRDEKGEAFF,TGTGCCACCAGCCGCGATGAAAAGGGTGAAGCTTTCTTT
TRBD1,TRBJ1-1,-,TRBV4-1,CASSLGQGKYTEAFF,TGCGCCAGCAGCCTAGGACAGGGGAAGTACACTGAAGCTTTCTTT
TRBD2,TRBJ2-7,-,TRBV18,CASSPSGTSSAEQYF,TGTGCCAGCTCACCATCCGGGACTAGCTCGGCCGAGCAGTACTTC
-,TRBJ1-2,-,TRBV28,CASSEQFNYGYTF,TGTGCCAGCAGTGAACAGTTTAACTATGGCTACACCTTC
TRBD2,TRBJ2-2,-,TRBV28,CASITSVPGELFF,TGTGCCAGCATCACTAGCGTTCCCGGGGAGCTGTTTTTT